These 26 T cell receptor beta chains were sequenced from one sample in a study of blood T cell repertoires in COVID-19. TCRdb's copy holds only in-frame clones and misses some; the assay was immunoSEQ multiplex PCR. The table records over 200,000 clones, 80% to 95% of them present only once. The sequenced sample was peripheral blood. These receptors originate from a man in his 60s with COVID-19, enrolled during active disease.

The chain employs TRBV7-6 and TRBJ2-7, with 13 bases lining up with TRBD2. The CDR3 is 15 amino acids. The J segment lost 3 bases and the V segment lost 5 bases, leaving 4 bases of the junction unmatched. CDR1 is SGHVS and CDR2 is FNYEAQ in the germline V gene. The CDR3 loop reads CASSQGLAGIYEQYF. In DNA, the CDR3 is TGTGCCAGCAGCCAGGGACTAGCGGGAATCTACGAGCAGTACTTC.

The chain links TRBV3-1 (or the pseudogene TRBV3-2) to TRBJ1-1; 12 bases are a match to TRBD1. The trim removed 5 bases at V and 11 bases at J, leaving 12 bases unmatched. Germline V gene sequence: CDR1 LGHDT, CDR2 YNNKEL (reference sequence). This CDR3 region has 15 residues. The chain's CDR3 is CASSTTGTGGAWAFF. The CDR3 DNA follows: TGTGCCAGCAGCACCACCGGGACAGGGGGCGCGTGGGCTTTCTTT.

The rearrangement links TRBV5-4 to TRBJ1-2, with D maybe TRBD1 (6 bases). CDR1 is SGHNT, CDR2 YYREEE, per germline (reference sequence). V was trimmed by 2 bases and J by 4 bases, leaving 15 bases between them. CDR3 size: 15 residues. DNA of the CDR3: TGTGCCAGCAGCTTAACCGGGACACCCCTCTATGGCTACACCTTC. Encoded protein: CASSLTGTPLYGYTF.

J is TRBJ1-6 and V is TRBV25-1; D remains ambiguous. This CDR3 has 13 residues. The V and J ends lost 3 bases and 10 bases respectively, with 10 bases between them. CDR1 is MGHDK, CDR2 SYGVNS, per germline. As DNA, the CDR3 is TGTGCCAGCAGTGAGAGGGCTGGGTCACCCCTCCACTTT. It codes for CASSERAGSPLHF.

The genes are TRBV11-3 and TRBJ1-1, with D tentatively TRBD1 (6 bases). The length of the CDR3 is 13 residues. Trimming took 3 bases from V and 7 from J, leaving 12 bases between them. Per the germline V gene, CDR1 is SGHNT and CDR2 is YENEEA. The CDR3 DNA reads TGTGCCAGCAGCTTGGCAGGGGCGAATGAAGCTTTCTTT. Translated: CASSLAGANEAFF.

The V and J genes are TRBV19 and TRBJ1-4, with D tentatively TRBD1 (5 bases). This CDR3 has 12 residues. Germline CDR1 is LNHDA and CDR2 is SQIVND (reference sequence). V was pared by 7 bases and J by 11 bases, with 14 bases between. The CDR3 bases are TGTGCCAGTACGGTGGGCACAGGCAAACTGTTTTTT. Translated: CASTVGTGKLFF.

This chain joins TRBV11-2 and TRBJ2-2, with 7 bases that match TRBD1. V trimming: 2 bases; J trimming: 3 bases; junction bases outside the gene matches: 12. This CDR3 region has 18 residues. CDR1 and CDR2 from the germline V gene are SGHAT and FQNNGV. The CDR3 coding sequence is TGTGCCAGCAGCTTACCCCCCCCCGGGACAGTATACACCGGGGAGCTGTTTTTT. Amino acids: CASSLPPPGTVYTGELFF.

By share, this clone ranks as medium-sized. The CDR3 region is CASEPGLAGYEQYF. In DNA form, the CDR3 reads TGTGCCAGCGAACCGGGACTAGCGGGCTACGAGCAGTACTTC. This chain connects TRBV5-6 to TRBJ2-7, with 12 bases aligning to TRBD2. The trim removed 7 bases at V and 3 bases at J, leaving 5 bases unmatched. This CDR3 has 14 residues. Germline values: CDR1 SGHDT, CDR2 YYEEEE.

The rearrangement links TRBV3-1 (or the pseudogene TRBV3-2) to TRBJ1-5; possibly TRBD1 for D (5 bases). Trimming pared 3 bases from V and 0 bases from J, leaving 12 bases between. The CDR3 totals 16 residues. CDR1 is LGHDT, CDR2 YNNKEL, per germline (reference sequence). The CDR3 nucleotides read TGTGCCAGCAGCCAGGCCGGGACTTATAGCAATCAGCCCCAGCATTTT. As protein: CASSQAGTYSNQPQHF.

The rearrangement joins TRBV20-1 to TRBJ2-7; D not certain. The CDR3 length is 11 residues. Between the trimmed V and J ends, which lost 7 bases and 0 bases, there was a span of 7 bases. The germline V gene encodes CDR1 DFQATT and CDR2 SNEGSKA (reference sequence). This CDR3 is CSGVYSYEQYF. In DNA form, the CDR3 reads TGCAGTGGAGTGTACTCCTACGAGCAGTACTTC.

The J gene is TRBJ2-2, the V gene TRBV3-1 (or the pseudogene TRBV3-2); 8 bases line up with TRBD2. V trimming: 0 bases; J trimming: 4 bases; junction bases outside the gene matches: 10. Germline CDR1 is LGHDT and CDR2 is YNNKEL (reference sequence). The CDR3 extends over 18 amino acids. The CDR3 sequence: CASSQDPAGEASTGELFF. DNA for the CDR3: TGTGCCAGCAGCCAAGATCCAGCGGGAGAGGCTAGCACCGGGGAGCTGTTTTTT.

This chain connects TRBV28 to TRBJ1-6; D may be TRBD1 (5 bases). The CDR3 contains 14 residues. The V end lost 3 bases, the J end lost 7 bases, and 10 bases lay between the germline ends. CDR1 and CDR2 from the germline V gene are MDHEN and SYDVKM. The CDR3, as DNA: TGTGCCAGCAGTTTCGTCACAGGAAATTCACCCCTCCACTTT. Translated: CASSFVTGNSPLHF.

The chain carries TRBV6-2 or TRBV6-3 and TRBJ1-1, with 8 bases fitting TRBD1. With 2 bases clipped from V and 1 base from J, the junction kept 12 bases outside the gene matches. This CDR3 spans 18 amino acids. Per the germline V gene, CDR1 is MNHEY and CDR2 is SVGEGT. For the CDR3, the DNA is TGTGCCAGCAGTTACAGGGCAGGGGGCGTATTCCGGAACACTGAAGCTTTCTTT. Residues: CASSYRAGGVFRNTEAFF.

The rearrangement links TRBV7-9 to TRBJ2-2; tentatively, D is TRBD2 (6 bases). V gave up 4 bases and J gave up 1 base, with 13 bases separating them. Germline CDR1 and CDR2: SEHNR and FQNEAQ (reference sequence). CDR3 length: 16 amino acids. In DNA, the CDR3 is TGTGCCAGCAGCTCGAGACTAGTAGTGAACACCGGGGAGCTGTTTTTT. Translated: CASSSRLVVNTGELFF. Full variable domain (remainder filled in from reference TRBV7-9 and TRBJ2-2): DTGVSQNPRHKITKRGQNVTFRCDPISEHNRLYWYRQTLGQGPEFLTYFQNEAQLEKSRLLSDRFSAERPKGSFSTLEIQRTEQGDSAMYLCASSSRLVVNTGELFFGEGSRLTVL.

The chain combines TRBV11-2 with TRBJ2-1; 7 nucleotides line up with TRBD1. CDR3 length: 14 residues. Trimming removed 3 bases from V and 5 bases from J; junction bases left unmatched: 4. CDR1 is SGHAT and CDR2 is FQNNGV in the germline V gene. The CDR3 DNA is TGTGCCAGCAGCTTCCCGGACAGGAACAATGAGCAGTTCTTC. Its translation: CASSFPDRNNEQFF.

This clone was counted once. V gene TRBV5-1 combines with J gene TRBJ1-3; 9 bases match TRBD1. Trimming at V came to 2 bases and at J to 2 bases, leaving 8 bases not matched to a gene. The germline CDR1 and CDR2 sequences are SGHRS and YFSETQ. The CDR3 loop spans 17 amino acids. The CDR3 sequence is CASSFQTQGAAGNTIYF. CDR3 DNA: TGCGCCAGCAGCTTTCAGACACAGGGGGCTGCTGGAAACACCATATATTTT.

The chain uses TRBV4-1 and TRBJ2-5, with TRBD2 identical over 8 bases. The germline V gene has CDR1 MGHRA and CDR2 YSYEKL. V was pared by 1 base and J by 4 bases, with 5 bases of the junction left unmatched. The CDR3 extends over 15 amino acids. CDR3 sequence: CASSQAGLGLETQYF. CDR3 DNA sequence: TGCGCCAGCAGCCAAGCGGGACTAGGGTTAGAGACCCAGTACTTC.

The chain has TRBV27 and TRBJ2-7; 9 bases map to TRBD2. This CDR3 has 15 residues. The junction had 9 bases not matched to a gene; V was cut back by 4 bases and J by 5 bases. Germline V lookup: CDR1 MNHEY, CDR2 SMNVEV (reference sequence). This CDR3 is CASSSLSGRSDEQYF. The DNA of the CDR3 is TGTGCCAGCAGTTCGCTTAGCGGGAGATCCGACGAGCAGTACTTC.

V usage is TRBV19 and J usage is TRBJ2-1, with TRBD2 as a possible D gene (5 bases). Per the germline V gene, CDR1 is LNHDA and CDR2 is SQIVND (reference sequence). The V end was cut by 7 bases, the J end by 4 bases, with 14 bases between. CDR3 length: 14 amino acids. The CDR3 DNA follows: TGTGCCAGTACGGCGGGCGCGGCGTACAATGAGCAGTTCTTC. Its protein product is CASTAGAAYNEQFF.

The chain couples TRBV30 to TRBJ2-7; TRBD2 matches 7 bases. The CDR3 is 14 amino acids. Unmatched junction bases numbered 4, after V lost 0 bases and J lost 2 bases. Germline loops: CDR1 GTSNPN, CDR2 SVGIG (reference sequence). The CDR3 DNA follows: TGTGCCTGGAGTGTATCGGGGGGAGCCTACGAGCAGTACTTC. Its protein product is CAWSVSGGAYEQYF.

V is TRBV7-2 and J is TRBJ2-2; D is undetermined. The germline gives CDR1 SGHTA, CDR2 FQGNSA. The CDR3 runs to 16 residues. Trimming cost V 5 bases and J 4 bases, with 17 bases left between them. The CDR3 protein is CASSLSPPLITGELFF. CDR3 nucleotides: TGTGCCAGCAGCCTCTCGCCCCCGCTAATCACCGGGGAGCTGTTTTTT.

The rearrangement joins TRBV5-1 to TRBJ2-2; 16 bases map to TRBD2. CDR1 SGHRS and CDR2 YFSETQ come from the germline V gene. V shed 3 bases and J 7 bases; nucleotides not matched to a gene: 6. This CDR3 has 17 residues. The CDR3 DNA is TGCGCCAGCAGCTCCGGGACTAGCGGGAGGGCCATCGGGGAGCTGTTTTTT. It specifies CASSSGTSGRAIGELFF.

The chain recombines TRBV5-4 with TRBJ1-2; TRBD1 matches at 7 bases. This CDR3 has 13 amino acids. J gave up 11 bases and V 5 bases, and 12 bases lay outside the gene matches. Germline CDR1 reads SGHNT; CDR2 reads YYREEE (reference sequence). The DNA for the CDR3 is TGTGCCAGCAGTCAAGCCGGGACAGTCCAATACACCTTC. Translated: CASSQAGTVQYTF.

This chain joins TRBV19 and TRBJ2-7, with 7 bases fitting TRBD1. The CDR3 consists of 16 residues. Germline assignment: CDR1 LNHDA and CDR2 SQIVND (reference sequence). V was pared by 0 bases and J by 3 bases, with 8 bases of the junction left unmatched. CDR3 bases: TGTGCCAGTAGTATAGATTCCGGGACAGCTTTCTACGAGCAGTACTTC. This sequence encodes CASSIDSGTAFYEQYF.

V gene TRBV30 combines with J gene TRBJ1-3; 7 nucleotides align to TRBD1. With V trimmed by 4 bases and J by 1 base, 13 bases remained unmatched. Germline V gene lookup returns CDR1 GTSNPN and CDR2 SVGIG (reference sequence). This CDR3 comprises 17 residues. CDR3 loop: CAWKEGAQRTSGNTIYF. Written as DNA, the CDR3 is TGTGCCTGGAAGGAGGGGGCGCAAAGGACTTCTGGAAACACCATATATTTT. Full variable domain (rest looked up from reference TRBV30 and TRBJ1-3): SQTIHQWPATLVQPVGSPLSLECTVEGTSNPNLYWYRQAAGRGLQLLFYSVGIGQISSEVPQNLSASRPQDRQFILSSKKLLLSDSGFYLCAWKEGAQRTSGNTIYFGEGSWLTVV.

The rearrangement joins TRBV27 to TRBJ1-2; 9 positions match TRBD1. Germline CDR1 is MNHEY and CDR2 is SMNVEV (reference sequence). This CDR3 spans 14 amino acids. The trim removed 3 bases at V and 7 bases at J, leaving 6 bases unmatched. CDR3 in amino acids: CASSLTWTGVGYTF. CDR3 DNA: TGTGCCAGCAGTTTGACCTGGACAGGGGTTGGCTACACCTTC.